This T cell receptor (beta chain) came from a study of T cells after yellow fever vaccination. Findings of the study overall: Re-detected after boosting: most primary clones, 96% of CD4 and about 89% of CD8.

The germline CDR1 and CDR2 sequences are MGHRA and YSYEKL. Trimming cost V 6 bases and J 1 base, with 15 bases left between them. This CDR3 spans 15 amino acids. For TCR, cDNA came from 5'RACE template switching, which added a universal primer site and UMIs. TCRdb redid the calling of the 5' RACE reads with MiXCR, one entry per CDR3 protein. The table lists under 550,000 distinct CDR3 sequences, less than 25% of them singletons. This clonotype was found many times. Its specificity is not known. The J gene is TRBJ1-1, the V gene TRBV4-1, with TRBD1 as a possible D gene (5 bases). The clonotype was recovered from a man aged 18 to 29 who received the YFV17D yellow fever vaccine. Here the sequenced sample was PBMCs, taken less than 25 days after the first yellow fever vaccination. The CDR3 DNA reads as TGCGCCAGCAGTCATCCCTGGGGGTCGAACACTGAAGCTTTCTTT. Its protein product is CASSHPWGSNTEAFF.